What follows are 19 T cell receptor beta chains derived from one specimen sequenced in a study of vaccination and CD4 T cells after COVID-19. The treatment is: approximately 11-day PBMC culture with coronavirus spike peptide pools or control peptides (ViraFEST assay). Gathering of the CD4+ T cells, from the unexposed donor, took place before the COVID-19 pandemic (2011-2018). Their antigens remain unidentified. The Oncomine TCR Beta short-read assay generated sequence data from the DNA of cultured CD4+ T cells. TCRdb re-derived calls from the PCR reads in MiXCR, one entry per CDR3 protein. The sample contains approximately 5,800 distinct CDR3 sequences, about 40% of which appear only once. The source material was CD4+ T cells from blood, cultured in vitro. Receptor source: a human donor in good health.

J is TRBJ2-3 and V is TRBV20-1; D may match TRBD1 or TRBD2 (6 bases each). The germline gives CDR1 DFQATT, CDR2 SNEGSKA (reference sequence). The CDR3 length is 14 residues. The V and J ends lost 3 bases and 2 bases respectively, with 12 bases between them. CDR3 in amino acids: CSASGGGTTDTQYF. The CDR3 coding sequence is TGCAGTGCTAGCGGGGGCGGTACCACAGATACGCAGTATTTT.

The chain joins TRBV6-1 to TRBJ2-7, with D perhaps matching TRBD1 or TRBD2 (6 bases each). The CDR3 is 15 amino acids. V dropped 11 bases and J dropped 2 bases, with 22 bases sitting between them. The germline gives CDR1 MNHNS, CDR2 SASEGT. The CDR3: CAVQSGAAITYEQYF. The CDR3 bases are TGTGCCGTCCAGTCGGGGGCCGCTATAACCTACGAGCAGTACTTC.

The rearrangement joins TRBV7-2 to TRBJ1-6, with a tentative D call TRBD1 (5 bases). Per the germline V gene, CDR1 is SGHTA and CDR2 is FQGNSA. This CDR3 contains 15 residues. Trimming removed 2 bases from V and 10 bases from J, with 15 bases in between. CDR3 sequence (DNA): TGTGCCAGCAGCTTAACCGCCTCCTGGGACTCACCCCTCCACTTT. Amino acids: CASSLTASWDSPLHF.

The rearrangement joins TRBV7-9 to TRBJ2-1, with a possible D match to TRBD2 (5 bases). CDR1 and CDR2 from the germline V gene are SEHNR and FQNEAQ (reference sequence). The CDR3 runs to 15 residues. Trimming removed 1 base from V and 9 bases from J, with 16 bases in between. CDR3 loop: CASSLGSGVMGEQFF. CDR3 nucleotide sequence: TGTGCCAGCAGCTTAGGGAGCGGAGTTATGGGTGAGCAGTTCTTC.

The chain employs TRBV20-1 and TRBJ1-6; D not certain. CDR1 is DFQATT, CDR2 SNEGSKA, per germline (reference sequence). The CDR3 length is 12 residues. Deletions cut 7 bases from V and 6 bases from J, with 10 bases between. CDR3 loop: CSGVIGNSPLHF. As DNA, the CDR3 is TGCAGTGGGGTGATCGGTAATTCACCCCTCCACTTT.

This chain uses TRBV7-2 with TRBJ2-7; the D gene is possibly TRBD2 (7 bases). This CDR3 has 15 residues. Germline loops: CDR1 SGHTA, CDR2 FQGNSA. Trimming removed 1 base from V and 4 bases from J, with 14 bases in between. The CDR3 DNA is TGTGCCAGCAGCTTAGTTAGGGGGGGAGCGTACGAGCAGTACTTC. It encodes CASSLVRGGAYEQYF.

The genes are TRBV6-2 or TRBV6-3 and TRBJ1-1; TRBD1 matches at 7 bases. The length of the CDR3 is 16 residues. V lost 0 bases to trimming and J lost 3 bases; unmatched junction nucleotides: 7. Germline lookup yields CDR1 MNHEY and CDR2 SVGEGT. CDR3 nucleotide sequence: TGTGCCAGCAGTTACTCGCCTCAGGGGGAGGACACTGAAGCTTTCTTT. It is translated as CASSYSPQGEDTEAFF.

This clonotype occurred a few times. The chain joins TRBV6-5 to TRBJ1-1, with 11 bases lining up with TRBD1. V shed 4 bases, J shed 3 bases, and the junction held 4 bases outside the gene matches. This CDR3 region has 15 residues. CDR1 is MNHEY, CDR2 SVGAGI, per germline. For the CDR3, the DNA is TGTGCCAGCAGTTCGCCGGGACAGGGGGACACTGAAGCTTTCTTT. It codes for CASSSPGQGDTEAFF.

The DNA of the CDR3 is TGTGCCAGCAGCTTAGTTGGCGGGAGGGCCCCGGGGGAGCAGTACTTC. This codes for CASSLVGGRAPGEQYF. The V and J genes are TRBV7-9 and TRBJ2-7; 9 bases map to TRBD2. CDR3 length equals 16 residues. Germline loops: CDR1 SEHNR, CDR2 FQNEAQ (reference sequence). Trimming took 1 base from V and 7 from J; bases not matched to a gene: 11.

CDR3 residues: CASSQSRRGEQYF. DNA for the CDR3: TGTGCCAGCAGCCAAAGTCGACGGGGGGAGCAGTACTTC. V is TRBV4-2 and J is TRBJ2-7, with D perhaps TRBD2 (6 bases). The CDR3 loop spans 13 amino acids. V was clipped by 2 bases and J by 7 bases, with 12 bases between them. CDR1 is LGHNA and CDR2 is YNFKEQ in the germline V gene.

This chain joins TRBV19 and TRBJ2-7, with 7 nucleotides matching TRBD1. The CDR3 is 17 residues long. V lost 1 base and J lost 0; bases outside the gene matches: 9. Germline values: CDR1 LNHDA, CDR2 SQIVND (reference sequence). Written as DNA, the CDR3 is TGTGCCAGTAGTATAGTCCCGCCGGGACAGACCTCCTACGAGCAGTACTTC. Its protein product is CASSIVPPGQTSYEQYF.

J is TRBJ1-2 and V is TRBV25-1; 7 bases agree with TRBD1. The CDR3 loop spans 15 amino acids. V was clipped by 1 base and J by 7 bases; unmatched bases: 9. Germline-derived CDR1 and CDR2 are MGHDK and SYGVNS. CDR3 in amino acids: CASSEFEQGVGGYTF. DNA of the CDR3: TGTGCCAGCAGTGAATTTGAGCAGGGGGTCGGTGGCTACACCTTC.

The chain combines TRBV11-2 with TRBJ1-3; perhaps TRBD1 as D (5 bases). Germline assignment: CDR1 SGHAT and CDR2 FQNNGV. This CDR3 contains 15 residues. V was pared by 5 bases and J by 0 bases, with 11 bases between. CDR3 sequence: CASSPRGDSGNTIYF. The DNA for the CDR3 is TGTGCCAGCAGCCCTAGGGGCGACTCTGGAAACACCATATATTTT.

CDR3 nucleotide sequence: TGCAGTGCACGTCAGTATAGCAATCAGCCCCAGCATTTT. Its translation is CSARQYSNQPQHF. The chain recombines TRBV20-1 with TRBJ1-5; D is undetermined. The CDR3 spans 13 residues. With 6 bases removed from V and 0 bases from J, the gap between germline ends came to 9 bases. Germline CDR1 is DFQATT and CDR2 is SNEGSKA (reference sequence).

This clonotype was observed a handful of times. The chain couples TRBV3-1 to TRBJ2-5, with 11 bases identical to TRBD2. The CDR3 runs to 14 residues. The V and J ends lost 6 bases and 2 bases, in that order; junction bases with no gene match: 2. Germline CDR1 LGHDT, CDR2 YNNKEL (reference sequence). CDR3 nucleotide sequence: TGTGCCAGCAGACTAGCGGGGGATCAAGAGACCCAGTACTTC. Protein product: CASRLAGDQETQYF.

This rearrangement joins TRBV19 to TRBJ2-3, with D possibly called TRBD1 or TRBD2 (5 bases each). Trimming stripped 4 bases from V and 9 bases from J, with 14 bases between. The germline CDR1 and CDR2 sequences are LNHDA and SQIVND (reference sequence). The CDR3 is 13 residues long. CDR3 region: CASSSGGTGTQYF. CDR3 nucleotide sequence: TGTGCCAGTAGTAGTGGGGGAACAGGCACGCAGTATTTT.

This clonotype has only a few counts. This sequence joins TRBV10-1 and TRBJ1-2, with unresolved D. The germline V and J ends were trimmed by 2 bases and 2 bases, with 6 bases remaining between them. The CDR3 consists of 13 residues. From germline, CDR1 is WNHNN and CDR2 SYGVQD (reference sequence). CDR3 amino acids: CASSEKRNYGYTF. In DNA, the CDR3 is TGCGCCAGCAGTGAGAAAAGAAACTATGGCTACACCTTC.

V usage is TRBV7-7 and J usage is TRBJ2-1; TRBD1 is a possible D gene (6 bases). Germline V gene data show CDR1 as SSHAT and CDR2 as FNYEAQ (reference sequence). The germline V and J ends were trimmed by 4 bases and 4 bases, with 14 bases remaining between them. CDR3 length equals 15 residues. This chain's CDR3 is CASSYRDNDYNEQFF. Written as DNA, the CDR3 is TGTGCCAGCAGCTACAGGGACAACGATTACAATGAGCAGTTCTTC.

This clonotype was observed a few times. The chain couples TRBV2 to TRBJ1-2; D call uncertain. The CDR3 runs 13 residues. With 6 bases removed from V and 5 bases from J, the gap between germline ends came to 13 bases. Germline-derived CDR1 and CDR2 are SNHLY and FYNNEI. For the CDR3, the DNA is TGTGCCAGCAGGCAGGTCGGTGGGTATGGCTACACCTTC. Translating gives CASRQVGGYGYTF.